This T cell receptor beta chain was captured in a study of shared clonotypes between healthy human individuals (dated by TCRdb to 2019 to 2021). At the level of the whole study: Three men and a couple of women, aged 18 to 49 years, made up the cohort. Per donor, three plates each were used for CD4 naive and CD4 memory, two for CD8 naive, and one for CD8 memory. To estimate repertoire size and how much clonotypes are shared between individuals, the study performed deep sequencing of blood TCR repertoires from a handful of healthy adults. Libraries were prepared and TCR repertoires were sequenced by different laboratories using diverse techniques, in order to increase sequencing depth and limit assay-specific biases. Each donor's leukapheresis produced roughly between roughly 0.85 and 10 billion PBMCs. What the authors observed across the whole study: Based on pairwise subsampling, the degree of clonotype sharing among donors was expected to be affected by sequencing depth. Compared with non-shared clonotypes, clonotypes shared by all four sorted-subset donors had higher generation probabilities. Because the study included only a small number of donors, the genetic and exposure-history diversity represented was limited. Larger estimated clonotype richness was generally found for naive subsets than for memory subsets. Across four donors, around 5% of naive CD4, around 3.5% of naive CD8, under 2.5% of memory CD4, and under 0.45% of memory CD8 clonotypes were shared. Incomplete sequencing was indicated by rarefaction of sorted-subset datasets, despite the large sequencing depth. Sampling was limited to blood, and TCR repertoires in tissue likely differ from TCR repertoires in blood.

Healthy HIV-negative adults with no recently reported acute infections or vaccinations were included as donors. Only Caucasian adults living in Nashville, Tennessee, USA were represented among the donors. CD4+ T cells were enriched by magnetic negative selection, after which naive cells were positively selected on CD45RA and the negative fraction was taken as the memory subset. Blood was obtained by leukapheresis, after which PBMCs were separated by Ficoll-Histopaque density gradient centrifugation and cryopreserved in liquid nitrogen vapor phase. Analytical flow cytometry was used to check the purity and quantity of each magnetically sorted T cell population. Genomic DNA was isolated from every sorted fraction and measured by UV absorbance on a Nanodrop 2000c. Per the germline V gene, SGDLS is the CDR1 and YYNGEE is the CDR2. The junction shows trimming of 4 bases on V and 6 bases on J, and the gene matches do not reach 6 bases of it. Its CDR3 holds 14 amino acids, cysteine through phenylalanine. Solely the CDR3 DNA is kept, with 42 bases framed from the first base.

Turning to this clone: There is no known antigen for this receptor. Base qualities are not at hand, and no much larger clone is one base apart.

Using the deep immunoSEQ assay, TCR CDR3 regions were amplified from genomic DNA by multiplex PCR. Genomic DNA extracted from each cell subset was distributed evenly over all wells of several immunoSEQ 96-well plates, and each plate served as one replicate. Each replicate PCR for sorted subsets received around 200 ng genomic DNA, equal to 30,000 or so T cell genomes. The purified libraries were quantified using a Qubit 3.0 fluorometer, sized with a Bioanalyzer 2100, and then quantified again using the KAPA Library Quantification kit. Every immunoSEQ 96-well plate was sequenced on a dedicated single-read 150-cycle Illumina NextSeq 550 flow cell. Under the source paper's analysis protocol: Because the immunoSEQ output included only junctional sequences and no quality scores, the filtering could not be the same as the filtering used for full-length reads. Sequences were annotated with PyIR, a Python wrapper for IgBLAST v1.9, and V/J genes and CDR3 were assigned using IMGT germline references. Reads with weak V/J assignments (E-value above 1e-6), missing CDR3, stop codons, out-of-frame junctions, or ambiguous translated residues were removed. V3J clonotypes were defined as sequences sharing an identical inferred V gene, J gene, and CDR3 amino acid sequence. Percentage overlap between repertoires was computed as shared unique clonotypes divided by the size of the smaller repertoire. Three approaches were used to assess repertoire richness: RTK rarefaction, the Chao1 estimator, and Recon v2.1 estimates of unobserved clonotypes. Generation probabilities were computed with OLGA for all TCRbeta clonotypes obtained by the gDNA method from a few donors. In its TCRdb copy, this immuneACCESS table keeps in-frame sequences only and misses some clones. Where compared with another copy, unresolved V genes explain less than half of these, and the others have no known cause. D and trimming come from the DNA, and the V and J calls and clone size come from that table. The sample contains roughly 2.5 million clones, around nine tenths of them found a single time. The ten biggest clones cover under 0.15% of the sample.

The source of this sequence is a man aged 18 to 30 in good health. Here the chain combines TRBV9 and TRBJ2-7; 11 bases in between match TRBD1. The sample taken for sequencing was naive CD4+ T cells sorted from blood. The cell subset or site label corresponds to: CD45RA+ positively selected. The CDR3 here reads CASSPRTGGAEQYF. At the DNA level, the sequence is TGTGCCAGCAGCCCGCGGACAGGGGGCGCCGAGCAGTACTTC.